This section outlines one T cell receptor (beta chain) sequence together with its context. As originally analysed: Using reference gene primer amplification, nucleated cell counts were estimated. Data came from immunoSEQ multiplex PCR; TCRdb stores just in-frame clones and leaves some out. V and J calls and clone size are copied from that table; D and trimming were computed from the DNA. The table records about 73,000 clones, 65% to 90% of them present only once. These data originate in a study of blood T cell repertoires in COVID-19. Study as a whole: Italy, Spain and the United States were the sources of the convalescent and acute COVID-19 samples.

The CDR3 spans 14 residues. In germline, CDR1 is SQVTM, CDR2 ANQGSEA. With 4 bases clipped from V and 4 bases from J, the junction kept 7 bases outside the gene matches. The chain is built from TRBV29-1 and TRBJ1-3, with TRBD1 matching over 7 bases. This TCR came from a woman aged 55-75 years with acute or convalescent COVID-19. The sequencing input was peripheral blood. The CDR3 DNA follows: TGCAGCGTTGCCCCGACAGGGACAGGAAACACCATATATTTT. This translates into CSVAPTGTGNTIYF.